This TCR beta chain came from a study of neurological immune-mediated disorders. Study-wide points: HTLV-1-associated myelopathy ranked highest for TCR clonal expansion and multiple sclerosis lowest, beneath healthy controls.

The CDR3 runs 13 residues. V was shortened by 1 base and J by 6 bases, with 8 bases between the two germline ends. The V gene's germline CDR1 is SEHNR and CDR2 FQNEAQ (reference sequence). At least ten counts were recorded for this clonotype. Its antigen is as yet unknown. Synthesis of cDNA was accomplished via 5'RACE employing 10-nucleotide random UMIs. One entry per CDR3 protein, called by TCRdb with MiXCR from the 5' RACE reads. The sample lists 50,000 or so distinct CDR3 sequences; about 9.4% were seen once. Unsorted libraries were prepared from 2 million PBMCs that had been stored at -80 C. Specimen: PBMCs. The clonotype originates from a woman in her thirties or forties with HTLV-1-associated myelopathy (HAM/TSP). V gene TRBV7-9 combines with J gene TRBJ2-3; a weak D match, TRBD1 (5 bases). The CDR3 protein is CASSLGSGDTQYF. In DNA form, the CDR3 reads TGTGCCAGCAGCTTAGGGTCAGGGGATACGCAGTATTTT.